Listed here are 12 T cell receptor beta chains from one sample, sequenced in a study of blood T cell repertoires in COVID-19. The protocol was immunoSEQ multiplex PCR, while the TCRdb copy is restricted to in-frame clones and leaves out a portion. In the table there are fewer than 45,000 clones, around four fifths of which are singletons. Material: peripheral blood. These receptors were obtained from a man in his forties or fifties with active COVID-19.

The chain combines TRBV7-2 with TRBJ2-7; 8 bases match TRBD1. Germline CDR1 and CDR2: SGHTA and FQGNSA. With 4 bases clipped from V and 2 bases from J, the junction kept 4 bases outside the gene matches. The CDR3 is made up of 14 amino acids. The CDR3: CASSSQGGTYEQYF. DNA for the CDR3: TGTGCCAGCAGCTCACAGGGGGGAACCTACGAGCAGTACTTC.

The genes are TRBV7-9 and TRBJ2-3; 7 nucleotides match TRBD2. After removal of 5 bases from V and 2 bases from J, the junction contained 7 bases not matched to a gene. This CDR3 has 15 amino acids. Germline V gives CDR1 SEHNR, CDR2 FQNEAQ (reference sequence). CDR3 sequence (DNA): TGTGCCAGCAGCCCCGGGCGGGGGTTCACAGATACGCAGTATTTT. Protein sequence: CASSPGRGFTDTQYF.

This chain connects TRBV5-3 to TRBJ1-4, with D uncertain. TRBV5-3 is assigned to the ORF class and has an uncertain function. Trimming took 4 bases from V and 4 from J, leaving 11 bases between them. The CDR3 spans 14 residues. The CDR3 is CARSPGLSNEKLFF. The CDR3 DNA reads TGTGCCAGAAGCCCGGGATTGAGTAATGAAAAACTGTTTTTT.

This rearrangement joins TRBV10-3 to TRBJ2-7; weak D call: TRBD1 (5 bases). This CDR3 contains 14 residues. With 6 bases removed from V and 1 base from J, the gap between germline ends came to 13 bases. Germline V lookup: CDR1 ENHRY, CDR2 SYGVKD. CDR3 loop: CAIRNFQGSYEQYF. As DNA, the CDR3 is TGTGCCATCAGAAACTTCCAGGGATCCTACGAGCAGTACTTC.

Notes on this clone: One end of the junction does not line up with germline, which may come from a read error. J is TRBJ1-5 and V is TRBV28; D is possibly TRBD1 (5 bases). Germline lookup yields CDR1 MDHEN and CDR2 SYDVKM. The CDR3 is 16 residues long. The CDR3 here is CASSSGHANSYQPQHF. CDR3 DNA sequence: TGTGCCAGCAGTTCAGGACACGCCAATAGCTATCAGCCCCAGCATTTT. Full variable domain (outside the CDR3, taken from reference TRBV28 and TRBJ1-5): DVKVTQSSRYLVKRTGEKVFLECVQDMDHENMFWYRQDPGLGLRLIYFSYDVKMKEKGDIPEGYSVSREKKERFSLILESASTNQTSMYLCASSSGHANSYQPQHFGDGTRLSIL.

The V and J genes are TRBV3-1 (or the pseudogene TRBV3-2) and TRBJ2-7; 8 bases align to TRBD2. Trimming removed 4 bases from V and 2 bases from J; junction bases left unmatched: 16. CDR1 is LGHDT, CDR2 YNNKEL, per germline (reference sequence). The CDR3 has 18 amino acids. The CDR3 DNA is TGTGCCAGCAGCCGCAAGGGGATAGAGAGCGGGGGAACCTACGAGCAGTACTTC. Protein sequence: CASSRKGIESGGTYEQYF.

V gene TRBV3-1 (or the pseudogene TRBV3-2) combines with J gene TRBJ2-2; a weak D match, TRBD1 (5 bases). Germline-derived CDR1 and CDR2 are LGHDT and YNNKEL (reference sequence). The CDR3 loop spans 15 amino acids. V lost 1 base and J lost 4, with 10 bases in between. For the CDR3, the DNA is TGTGCCAGCAGCCAAGCAACTGGGGCCACCGGGGAGCTGTTTTTT. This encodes CASSQATGATGELFF.

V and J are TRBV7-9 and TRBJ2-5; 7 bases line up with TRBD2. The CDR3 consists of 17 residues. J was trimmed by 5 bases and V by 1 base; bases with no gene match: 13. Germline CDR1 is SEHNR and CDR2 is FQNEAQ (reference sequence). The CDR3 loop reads CASSLGLAVFVWETQYF. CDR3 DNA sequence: TGTGCCAGCAGCTTAGGGCTAGCGGTATTCGTTTGGGAGACCCAGTACTTC.

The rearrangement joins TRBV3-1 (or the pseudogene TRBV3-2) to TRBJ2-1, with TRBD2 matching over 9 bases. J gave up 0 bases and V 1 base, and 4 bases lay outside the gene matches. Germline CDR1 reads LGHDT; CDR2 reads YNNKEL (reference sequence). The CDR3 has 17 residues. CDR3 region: CASSQVIAGDSYNEQFF. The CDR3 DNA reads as TGTGCCAGCAGCCAAGTGATAGCGGGGGACTCCTACAATGAGCAGTTCTTC.

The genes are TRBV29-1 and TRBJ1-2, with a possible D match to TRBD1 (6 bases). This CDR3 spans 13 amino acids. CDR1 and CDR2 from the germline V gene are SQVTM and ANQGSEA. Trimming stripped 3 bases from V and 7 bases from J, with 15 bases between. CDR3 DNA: TGCAGCGTTGAGGAACAGGGTTCGGGTGGCTACACCTTC. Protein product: CSVEEQGSGGYTF.

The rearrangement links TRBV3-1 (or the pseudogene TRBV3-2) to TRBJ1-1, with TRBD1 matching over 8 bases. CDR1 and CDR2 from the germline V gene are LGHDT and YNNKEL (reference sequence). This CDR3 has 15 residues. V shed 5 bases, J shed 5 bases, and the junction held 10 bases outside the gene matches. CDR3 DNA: TGTGCCAGCAGCTCTCAGGGGCAGGGGGCTACTGAAGCTTTCTTT. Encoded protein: CASSSQGQGATEAFF.

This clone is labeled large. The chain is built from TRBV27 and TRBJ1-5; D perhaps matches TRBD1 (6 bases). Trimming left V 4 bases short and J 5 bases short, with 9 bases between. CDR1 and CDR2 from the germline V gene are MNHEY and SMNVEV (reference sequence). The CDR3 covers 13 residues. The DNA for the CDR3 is TGTGCCAGCAGTTCGGGGGGGCATCAGCCCCAGCATTTT. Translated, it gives CASSSGGHQPQHF.